These 32 T cell receptor beta chains were all obtained from the same sample, sequenced in a study of T-cell memory formation after mild COVID-19. TCRdb called the 5' RACE reads again in MiXCR, with one record for every CDR3 protein. The sample carries more than 35,000 distinct CDR3 sequences, about a tenth recorded once. The specimen sequenced was PBMCs or a T cell subset sorted from them (not recorded which). Source of these receptors: an adult woman who had mild COVID-19 (a few samples of this study predate the infection). Cell type and time point are not known.

This clonotype came up a few times. CDR3 sequence: CSAHHDREGSEQFF. The CDR3 DNA reads as TGCAGTGCCCATCATGACAGGGAGGGTAGTGAGCAGTTCTTC. The rearrangement uses TRBV20-1 and TRBJ2-1; D possibly matches TRBD1 or TRBD2 (7 bases each). Germline CDR1 and CDR2: DFQATT and SNEGSKA (reference sequence). Trimming removed 6 bases at V and 9 bases at J, with 21 bases between. The CDR3 extends over 14 amino acids.

This clonotype was counted a few times. The chain carries TRBV5-6 and TRBJ1-1; no definite D call. V was clipped by 2 bases and J by 3 bases, with 8 bases between them. Germline CDR1 reads SGHDT; CDR2 reads YYEEEE. The CDR3 has 13 amino acids. This CDR3 reads CASSFGRDTEAFF. The CDR3 coding sequence is TGTGCCAGCAGCTTTGGCCGGGACACTGAAGCTTTCTTT.

This clonotype was recorded a few times. The chain joins TRBV7-6 to TRBJ2-1; 11 bases agree with TRBD1. Germline trimming cut 5 bases from V and 13 bases from J; bases unmatched to any gene: 4. Germline values: CDR1 SGHVS, CDR2 FNYEAQ. The CDR3 spans 12 residues. The CDR3 here is CASSLGTGGQFF. The CDR3, as DNA: TGTGCCAGCAGCCTCGGGACAGGGGGACAGTTCTTC.

In its sample, this clonotype was seen a few times. This chain uses TRBV25-1 with TRBJ2-7; TRBD1 matches at 8 bases. CDR3 size: 18 residues. V trimming: 3 bases; J trimming: 0 bases; junction bases outside the gene matches: 13. The germline gives CDR1 MGHDK, CDR2 SYGVNS. As DNA, the CDR3 is TGTGCCAGCAGTGACGAGGTTGGCGGACAGGGAGGCTCCTACGAGCAGTACTTC. The encoded protein is CASSDEVGGQGGSYEQYF.

This clonotype has ten or more counts. The J gene is TRBJ1-5, the V gene TRBV20-1; a weak D match, TRBD1 (5 bases). This CDR3 contains 14 residues. CDR1 is DFQATT, CDR2 SNEGSKA, per germline (reference sequence). Trimming shortened V by 6 bases and J by 4 bases, and 16 bases separated the two germline ends. CDR3: CSATAGPQNQPQHF. In nucleotides, the CDR3 is TGCAGTGCCACGGCGGGGCCCCAGAATCAGCCCCAGCATTTT.

This clonotype turned up a few times. This chain links TRBV5-1 with TRBJ2-5; D unresolved. Trimming left V 1 base short and J 2 bases short, with 9 bases between. The CDR3 is made up of 14 amino acids. Looked up from germline, CDR1 is SGHRS and CDR2 is YFSETQ. CDR3 region: CASSLPTVQETQYF. As DNA, the CDR3 is TGCGCCAGCAGCTTGCCGACTGTACAAGAGACCCAGTACTTC.

The V and J genes are TRBV5-6 and TRBJ2-3; possibly TRBD2 for D (5 bases). This CDR3 contains 14 residues. The V end was cut by 7 bases, the J end by 3 bases, with 15 bases between. Germline CDR1 and CDR2: SGHDT and YYEEEE. CDR3 protein: CASSGRTGTDTQYF. The CDR3 DNA follows: TGTGCCAGCTCGGGCCGGACTGGGACAGATACGCAGTATTTT.

V and J are TRBV9 and TRBJ2-5; D unclear. This CDR3 is 15 amino acids long. In germline, CDR1 is SGDLS, CDR2 YYNGEE. The V end lost 0 bases, the J end lost 1 base, and 10 bases lay between the germline ends. CDR3 protein: CASSVEGGFQETQYF. Written as DNA, the CDR3 is TGTGCCAGCAGCGTAGAGGGTGGGTTCCAAGAGACCCAGTACTTC.

Here the CDR3 DNA reads TGTGCCAGCAGCCAAGTTTTGCACTATGGCTACACCTTC. This gives the protein CASSQVLHYGYTF. V and J are TRBV14 and TRBJ1-2; D is undetermined. Trimming stripped 1 base from V and 3 bases from J, with 6 bases between. The CDR3 consists of 13 residues. CDR1 SGHDN and CDR2 FVKESK come from the germline V gene.

This clonotype was recorded many times. The chain links TRBV20-1 to TRBJ1-6, with 9 bases matching TRBD1. This CDR3 is 16 amino acids long. V was clipped by 0 bases and J by 7 bases; unmatched bases: 7. The germline CDR1 and CDR2 sequences are DFQATT and SNEGSKA (reference sequence). The CDR3 reads CSARDPWDRENSPLHF. The CDR3 DNA follows: TGCAGTGCTAGAGATCCGTGGGACAGGGAAAATTCACCCCTCCACTTT.

The V and J genes are TRBV12-5 and TRBJ2-3, with 13 bases fitting TRBD2. V shed 2 bases, J shed 1 base, and the junction held 15 bases outside the gene matches. The CDR3 has 21 residues. The germline gives CDR1 LGHNT, CDR2 FRNRAP. Written as DNA, the CDR3 is TGTGCTAGTGGTTTGTTACGCGCCGGGACTAGCGGGGTGTGGGGCACAGATACGCAGTATTTT. Translating it yields CASGLLRAGTSGVWGTDTQYF.

The gene calls are TRBV5-1 and TRBJ2-5, with TRBD2 matching over 11 bases. The CDR3 contains 17 residues. With 0 bases clipped from V and 1 base from J, the junction kept 5 bases outside the gene matches. Per the germline V gene, CDR1 is SGHRS and CDR2 is YFSETQ. In DNA form, the CDR3 reads TGCGCCAGCAGCTTGGGGCAGCTAGCGGGGGGCCAAGAGACCCAGTACTTC. Encoded protein: CASSLGQLAGGQETQYF.

This clonotype was counted a few times. A much larger clone lies one base from this, so it may be a read error. The chain is built from TRBV12-3 or TRBV12-4 and TRBJ2-5; D might be TRBD2 (6 bases). The V gene lost 5 bases and the J gene lost 8 bases, with 15 bases spanning the gap. This CDR3 is built from 13 residues. The CDR3: CASSLEGGSTQYF. For the CDR3, the DNA is TGTGCCAGCAGTCTAGAGGGAGGTTCTACCCAGTACTTC.

The chain links TRBV10-3 to TRBJ2-3; 9 nucleotides agree with TRBD2. V was pared by 0 bases and J by 4 bases, with 2 bases of the junction left unmatched. Germline V gene sequence: CDR1 ENHRY, CDR2 SYGVKD. The CDR3 consists of 15 residues. The CDR3 reads CAISESSGSADTQYF. The CDR3 nucleotides are TGTGCCATCAGTGAGTCTAGCGGGAGTGCAGATACGCAGTATTTT.

This clonotype was found once. J is TRBJ1-3 and V is TRBV6-6, with D uncertain. CDR3 length equals 11 residues. Germline-derived CDR1 and CDR2 are MNHNY and SVGAGI (reference sequence). The V end was cut by 8 bases, the J end by 3 bases, with 5 bases between. In DNA form, the CDR3 reads TGTGCCAGCCGGGGTGGAAACACCATATATTTT. Encoded protein: CASRGGNTIYF.

This clonotype was counted between two and nine times. This chain links TRBV5-6 with TRBJ2-5, with TRBD2 matching 15 bases. Germline CDR1 is SGHDT and CDR2 is YYEEEE. The CDR3 has 15 amino acids. The J segment lost 5 bases and the V segment lost 4 bases, leaving 3 bases of the junction unmatched. The CDR3 reads CASSAGTSGGETQYF. CDR3 DNA sequence: TGTGCCAGCAGCGCCGGGACTAGCGGGGGGGAGACCCAGTACTTC.

In this sample, this clonotype turned up a few times. CDR3 sequence: CASSFGTGGADTQYF. In DNA, the CDR3 is TGTGCCAGCAGCTTCGGGACAGGGGGCGCAGATACGCAGTATTTT. The V call is TRBV11-3, the J call TRBJ2-3; 12 positions match TRBD1. The CDR3 contains 15 residues. Germline V lookup: CDR1 SGHNT, CDR2 YENEEA. The ends lost 3 bases at V and 4 bases at J; junction bases unmatched: 2.

This clonotype was detected ten times or more. The chain combines TRBV6-1 with TRBJ2-7, with TRBD1 identical over 9 bases. Trimming removed 1 base from V and 1 base from J; junction bases left unmatched: 2. Germline CDR1 is MNHNS and CDR2 is SASEGT. This CDR3 has 15 amino acids. CDR3 sequence reads: CASSEEGQGSYEQYF. The CDR3 bases are TGTGCCAGCAGTGAAGAGGGACAGGGTTCCTACGAGCAGTACTTC.

This chain connects TRBV7-9 to TRBJ2-2, with D perhaps being TRBD1 or TRBD2 (6 bases each). The V and J ends lost 11 bases and 2 bases respectively, with 15 bases between them. CDR1 is SEHNR and CDR2 is FQNEAQ in the germline V gene (reference sequence). The CDR3 is 14 amino acids. CDR3: CAGGRGRNTGELFF. CDR3 DNA: TGTGCCGGTGGCCGGGGGCGCAACACCGGGGAGCTGTTTTTT.

There are many counts of this clonotype. The genes are TRBV24-1 and TRBJ2-7, with TRBD2 matching over 12 bases. The V segment lost 7 bases and the J segment 7 bases; nucleotides outside the gene matches: 1. The CDR3 covers 12 residues. Germline V gene data show CDR1 as KGHDR and CDR2 as SFDVKD. This chain's CDR3 is CATRGLAGEQYF. The CDR3 nucleotides are TGTGCCACCAGAGGACTAGCGGGAGAGCAGTACTTC.

This chain uses TRBV19 with TRBJ2-3, with 9 bases identical to TRBD1. V was pared by 9 bases and J by 6 bases, with 13 bases of the junction left unmatched. CDR3 length equals 15 residues. The germline gives CDR1 LNHDA, CDR2 SQIVND (reference sequence). CDR3 DNA: TGTGCCAGCGCACCAGGGGGACAGGGCCGGGATACGCAGTATTTT. It is translated as CASAPGGQGRDTQYF. The full variable domain, its missing parts supplied by reference TRBV19 and TRBJ2-3, is DGGITQSPKYLFRKEGQNVTLSCEQNLNHDAMYWYRQDPGQGLRLIYYSQIVNDFQKGDIAEGYSVSREKKESFPLTVTSAQKNPTAFYLCASAPGGQGRDTQYFGPGTRLTVL.

The chain has TRBV24-1 and TRBJ2-2; 7 bases are shared with TRBD1. Germline assignment: CDR1 KGHDR and CDR2 SFDVKD. The CDR3 runs to 18 residues. J gave up 6 bases and V 4 bases, and 16 bases lay outside the gene matches. The CDR3 bases are TGTGCCACCAGTGACCTCCGACAGGGCCCTCGGGTCGCCGGGGAGCTGTTTTTT. Encoded protein: CATSDLRQGPRVAGELFF.

In its sample, this clonotype was seen many times. The chain is built from TRBV14 and TRBJ2-1, with D possibly matching TRBD2 (7 bases). The V and J ends lost 8 bases and 10 bases respectively, with 18 bases between them. This CDR3 contains 13 residues. Germline V gene data show CDR1 as SGHDN and CDR2 as FVKESK. The CDR3: CASAGAPAGEQFF. As DNA, the CDR3 is TGTGCCAGCGCGGGGGCCCCGGCTGGCGAGCAGTTCTTC.

V gene TRBV11-2 combines with J gene TRBJ2-3; D gene unclear. This CDR3 comprises 15 residues. Trimming took 7 bases from V and 0 from J, leaving 14 bases between them. Germline CDR1 SGHAT, CDR2 FQNNGV. The CDR3 region has the DNA TGTGCCAGCAACTTCGGGTTGGGGAGCACAGATACGCAGTATTTT. This codes for CASNFGLGSTDTQYF.

This clonotype was seen many times. The chain employs TRBV5-1 and TRBJ2-1, with a tentative D call TRBD2 (6 bases). Germline lookup yields CDR1 SGHRS and CDR2 YFSETQ. Trimming left V 2 bases short and J 0 bases short, with 12 bases between. The CDR3 runs 16 residues. In nucleotides, the CDR3 is TGCGCCAGCAGCTTAGTCCAGCGGGTCTCCTACAATGAGCAGTTCTTC. Amino acid sequence: CASSLVQRVSYNEQFF.

The sample holds a few counts of this clonotype. This sequence joins TRBV30 and TRBJ1-1; D gene uncertain. The germline V gene encodes CDR1 GTSNPN and CDR2 SVGIG (reference sequence). The CDR3 is made up of 15 amino acids. V lost 4 bases, J lost 1 base, and 16 bases lay in between. The CDR3 here is CAWNLILRKNTEAFF. CDR3 nucleotide sequence: TGTGCCTGGAATCTGATCTTACGGAAGAACACTGAAGCTTTCTTT.

This clonotype occurred a few times. The V gene is TRBV6-5, the J gene TRBJ2-1; TRBD1 matches at 8 bases. The ends lost 6 bases at V and 14 bases at J; junction bases unmatched: 6. Germline values: CDR1 MNHEY, CDR2 SVGAGI. The CDR3 sequence is 11 residues long. In DNA form, the CDR3 reads TGTGCCAGCAGCTCGGACAGGGAAAAGTTCTTC. Amino acids: CASSSDREKFF.

The V call is TRBV24-1, the J call TRBJ2-1; D uncertain. The CDR3 covers 15 residues. V was shortened by 4 bases and J by 7 bases, with 16 bases between the two germline ends. The germline V gene has CDR1 KGHDR and CDR2 SFDVKD. This chain's CDR3 is CATSDPGLKRNEQFF. CDR3 bases: TGTGCCACCAGTGACCCCGGGTTAAAGAGGAATGAGCAGTTCTTC.

This clonotype showed up just a few times. The rearrangement links TRBV20-1 to TRBJ2-3; the D gene is possibly TRBD2 (6 bases). This CDR3 region has 15 residues. Germline V gene lookup returns CDR1 DFQATT and CDR2 SNEGSKA (reference sequence). With 6 bases removed from V and 7 bases from J, the gap between germline ends came to 23 bases. CDR3 sequence (DNA): TGCAGTGCCAGCAAAACGGCTTTCCGGGGGAATACGCAGTATTTT. As protein: CSASKTAFRGNTQYF.

This clonotype has just a few counts. The genes are TRBV15 and TRBJ2-7; no definite D call. The CDR3 is 13 residues long. The V and J ends lost 3 bases and 2 bases respectively, with 8 bases between them. Germline V gene sequence: CDR1 LNHNV, CDR2 YYDKDF (reference sequence). CDR3 sequence reads: CATSSKATYEQYF. The DNA for the CDR3 is TGTGCCACCAGCAGCAAAGCTACCTACGAGCAGTACTTC.

The table lists this clonotype with many counts. CDR3 DNA: TGCAGTGCTAGAGGTTCCCCGGACTTAGGCCCACAAGAGACCCAGTACTTC. Its translation: CSARGSPDLGPQETQYF. The chain is built from TRBV20-1 and TRBJ2-5, with D maybe TRBD2 (5 bases). With 1 base removed from V and 2 bases from J, the gap between germline ends came to 20 bases. The CDR3 extends over 17 amino acids. Per the germline V gene, CDR1 is DFQATT and CDR2 is SNEGSKA (reference sequence).

The table lists this clonotype with a few counts. The chain recombines TRBV27 with TRBJ2-3; TRBD1 or TRBD2 may be the D gene (5 bases each). The germline CDR1 and CDR2 sequences are MNHEY and SMNVEV (reference sequence). The V gene lost 5 bases and the J gene lost 12 bases, with 12 bases spanning the gap. The CDR3 loop spans 11 amino acids. The CDR3 sequence: CASSRGSIQYF. The DNA of the CDR3 is TGTGCCAGCAGTCGGGGCTCTATCCAGTATTTT.